The rows below give T cell receptor beta chains drawn from one sample of a study of shared T cell receptors in the human thymus. Produced via immunoSEQ multiplex PCR; TCRdb's table is partial and in-frame only. The table records about 660,000 clones, about 87% of them present only once. A further study also used this sample, focusing on human thymus T cells.

Specimen: thymocytes. These receptor sequences come from a boy younger than two with a congenital heart defect. Both conserved end residues are part of each CDR3. A D gene is named only where the DNA matches it firmly. Rows give clone size only sometimes, using once, few, many, or a class for an expanded clone.

d_gene: TRBD1
v_gene: TRBV14
abundance: few
j_gene: TRBJ2-7
CDR3nt: TGTGCCAGCAGCCAAACCCCGGGACAGGGAAAACCCAGGAGCTCCTACGAGCAGTACTTC
CDR3aa: CASSQTPGQGKPRSSYEQYF

d_gene: TRBD1
v_gene: TRBV6-5
abundance: .
j_gene: TRBJ2-2
CDR3nt: TGTGCCAGCAGACAACAGGGGAGTATCGGGGAGCTGTTTTTT
CDR3aa: CASRQQGSIGELFF

d_gene: TRBD2
v_gene: TRBV6-1
abundance: .
j_gene: TRBJ2-1
CDR3nt: TGTGCCAGCAGTGAAGCCGGGACTAGCGCGAGCTCCTACAATGAGCAGTTCTTC
CDR3aa: CASSEAGTSASSYNEQFF

d_gene: TRBD2
v_gene: TRBV29-1
abundance: .
j_gene: TRBJ2-3
CDR3nt: TGCAGCGTTGAGGAATCTGCGGGAGGGATCAATACAGATACGCAGTATTTT
CDR3aa: CSVEESAGGINTDTQYF

d_gene: TRBD2
v_gene: TRBV12-5
abundance: .
j_gene: TRBJ2-3
CDR3nt: TGTGCTAGTGGCCGCGATAGCGGGAGTACAGATACGCAGTATTTT
CDR3aa: CASGRDSGSTDTQYF

d_gene: .
v_gene: TRBV10-1
abundance: .
j_gene: TRBJ2-7
CDR3nt: TGCGCCAGCAGTGAGTCTGCTGGGCAGGGGAACTACGAGCAGTACTTC
CDR3aa: CASSESAGQGNYEQYF

d_gene: .
v_gene: TRBV4-3
abundance: few
j_gene: TRBJ1-3
CDR3nt: TGCGCCAGCAGCCAAGGCCGGGGAAGAAACACCATATATTTT
CDR3aa: CASSQGRGRNTIYF

d_gene: .
v_gene: TRBV9
abundance: .
j_gene: TRBJ1-2
CDR3nt: TGTGCCAGCAGCGGACAGAACTATGGCTACACCTTC
CDR3aa: CASSGQNYGYTF

d_gene: .
v_gene: TRBV9
abundance: .
j_gene: TRBJ2-7
CDR3nt: TGTGCCAGCAGCGTTTCCCTTCGGGGGGCCACCTACGAGCAGTACTTC
CDR3aa: CASSVSLRGATYEQYF

d_gene: TRBD1
v_gene: TRBV14
abundance: .
j_gene: TRBJ2-7
CDR3nt: TGTGCCAGCAGCCTGAACGGGACAGAGATATCCTACGAGCAGTACTTC
CDR3aa: CASSLNGTEISYEQYF

d_gene: .
v_gene: TRBV6-5
abundance: .
j_gene: TRBJ2-5
CDR3nt: TGTGCCAGCAGTTACTCAAGGAGTCGCGAGACCCAGTACTTC
CDR3aa: CASSYSRSRETQYF

d_gene: TRBD1
v_gene: TRBV9
abundance: .
j_gene: TRBJ1-2
CDR3nt: TGTGCCAGCAGCGTAGTTGGGACAGGGGTTGGATATGGCTACACCTTC
CDR3aa: CASSVVGTGVGYGYTF

d_gene: TRBD1
v_gene: TRBV6-6
abundance: .
j_gene: TRBJ1-2
CDR3nt: TGTGCCAGCAAAGACACAGGGGGCTATGGCTACACCTTC
CDR3aa: CASKDTGGYGYTF

d_gene: TRBD2
v_gene: TRBV10-2
abundance: .
j_gene: TRBJ2-5
CDR3nt: TGCGCCAGCAGCGCTCAAAACACTAGCGGGGGGGGAGAGACCCAGTACTTC
CDR3aa: CASSAQNTSGGGETQYF

d_gene: .
v_gene: TRBV19
abundance: .
j_gene: TRBJ1-2
CDR3nt: TGTGCCAGTAGTATAGAGCTCCAGACTAACTATGGCTACACCTTC
CDR3aa: CASSIELQTNYGYTF